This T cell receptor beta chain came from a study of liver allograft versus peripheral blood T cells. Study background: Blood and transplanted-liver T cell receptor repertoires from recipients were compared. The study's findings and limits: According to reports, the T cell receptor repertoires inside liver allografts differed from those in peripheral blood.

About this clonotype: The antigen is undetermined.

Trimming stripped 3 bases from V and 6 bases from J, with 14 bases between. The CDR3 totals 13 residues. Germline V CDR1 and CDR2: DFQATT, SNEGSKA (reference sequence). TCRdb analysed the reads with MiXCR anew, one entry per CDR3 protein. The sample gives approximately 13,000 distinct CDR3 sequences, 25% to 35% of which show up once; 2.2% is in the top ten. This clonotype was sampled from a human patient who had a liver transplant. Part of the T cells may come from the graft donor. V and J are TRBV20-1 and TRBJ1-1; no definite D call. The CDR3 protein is CSASTPDDPEAFF. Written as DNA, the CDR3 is TGCAGTGCTAGTACCCCCGATGATCCTGAAGCTTTCTTT.